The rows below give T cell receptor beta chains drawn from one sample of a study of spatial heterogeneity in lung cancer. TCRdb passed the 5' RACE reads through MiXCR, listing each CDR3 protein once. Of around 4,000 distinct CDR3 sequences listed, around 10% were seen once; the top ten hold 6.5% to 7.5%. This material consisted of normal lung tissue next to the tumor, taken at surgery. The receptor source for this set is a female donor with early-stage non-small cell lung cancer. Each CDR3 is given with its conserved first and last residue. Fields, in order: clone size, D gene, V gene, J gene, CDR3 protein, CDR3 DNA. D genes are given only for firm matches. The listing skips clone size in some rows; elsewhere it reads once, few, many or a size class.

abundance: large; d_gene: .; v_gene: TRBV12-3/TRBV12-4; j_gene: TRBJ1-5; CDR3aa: CASSSTDQPQHF; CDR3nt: TGTGCCAGCAGTTCGACAGATCAGCCCCAGCATTTT
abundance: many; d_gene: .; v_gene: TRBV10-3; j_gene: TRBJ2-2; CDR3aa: CAISESSKGTTGELFF; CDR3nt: TGTGCCATCAGTGAGTCGAGTAAGGGTACCACCGGGGAGCTGTTTTTT
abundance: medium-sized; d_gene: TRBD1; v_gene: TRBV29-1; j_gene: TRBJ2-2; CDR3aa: CSVETGTGKIGELFF; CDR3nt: TGCAGCGTTGAAACCGGGACAGGGAAGATCGGGGAGCTGTTTTTT
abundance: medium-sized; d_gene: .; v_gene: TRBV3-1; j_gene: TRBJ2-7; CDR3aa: CASSLSQEQYF; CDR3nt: TGTGCCAGCAGCCTTTCACAAGAGCAGTACTTC
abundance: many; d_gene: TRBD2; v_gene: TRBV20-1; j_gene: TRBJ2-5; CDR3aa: CSGLAGGPGQETQYF; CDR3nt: TGCTCGGGACTAGCGGGAGGGCCAGGGCAAGAGACCCAGTACTTC
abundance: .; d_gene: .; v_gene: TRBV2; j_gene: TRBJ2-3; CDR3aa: CASSEGQGRNTQYF; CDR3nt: TGTGCCAGCAGTGAAGGGCAGGGGAGGAATACGCAGTATTTT
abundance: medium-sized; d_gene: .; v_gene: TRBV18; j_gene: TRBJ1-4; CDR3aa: CASSHRQGNEKLFF; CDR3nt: TGTGCCAGCTCACATCGTCAGGGTAATGAAAAACTGTTTTTT
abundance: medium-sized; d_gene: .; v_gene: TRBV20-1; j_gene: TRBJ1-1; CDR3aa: CSASKPGQNTEAFF; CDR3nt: TGCAGTGCTAGCAAACCGGGACAAAACACTGAAGCTTTCTTT
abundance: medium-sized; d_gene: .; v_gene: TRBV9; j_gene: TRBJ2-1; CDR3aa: CASSPHLGGADEQFF; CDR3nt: TGTGCCAGCAGCCCACATCTTGGGGGGGCTGATGAGCAGTTCTTC
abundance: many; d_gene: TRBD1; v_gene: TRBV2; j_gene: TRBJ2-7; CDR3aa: CASRGDRTGFDEQYF; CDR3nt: TGTGCCAGCAGGGGGGACCGGACAGGGTTCGACGAGCAGTACTTC
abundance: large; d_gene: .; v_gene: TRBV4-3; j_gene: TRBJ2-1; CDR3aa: CASSQDNRAGEQFF; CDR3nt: TGCGCCAGCAGCCAAGATAACCGGGCGGGTGAGCAGTTCTTC
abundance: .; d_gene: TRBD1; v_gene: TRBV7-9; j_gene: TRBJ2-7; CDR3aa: CASSPQTGHEQYF; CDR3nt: TGTGCCAGCAGCCCGCAGACAGGGCACGAGCAGTACTTC
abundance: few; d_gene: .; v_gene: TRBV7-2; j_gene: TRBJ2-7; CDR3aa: CASSQGGEQYF; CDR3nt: TGTGCCAGCAGCCAGGGTGGCGAGCAGTACTTC
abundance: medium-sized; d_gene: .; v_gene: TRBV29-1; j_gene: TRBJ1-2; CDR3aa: CSVEEGKAGYTF; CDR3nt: TGCAGCGTTGAAGAGGGAAAAGCTGGCTACACCTTC
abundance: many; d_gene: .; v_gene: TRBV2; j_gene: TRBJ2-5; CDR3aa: CASMGLGGIRETQYF; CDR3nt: TGTGCCAGCATGGGACTTGGGGGGATCCGGGAGACCCAGTACTTC
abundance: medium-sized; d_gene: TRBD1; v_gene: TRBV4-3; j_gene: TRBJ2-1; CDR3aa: CASSPQNTGQGGFF; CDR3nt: TGCGCCAGCAGCCCTCAAAACACTGGACAGGGAGGGTTCTTC
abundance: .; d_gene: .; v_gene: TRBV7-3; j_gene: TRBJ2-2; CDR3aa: CASSLERTGELFF; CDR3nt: TGTGCCAGCAGCTTAGAGCGCACCGGGGAGCTGTTTTTT
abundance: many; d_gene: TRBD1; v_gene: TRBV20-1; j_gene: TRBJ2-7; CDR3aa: CSAMPGQGPYEQYF; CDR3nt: TGCAGTGCCATGCCCGGACAGGGCCCCTACGAGCAGTACTTC
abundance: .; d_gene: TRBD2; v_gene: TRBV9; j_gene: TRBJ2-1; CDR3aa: CASSPRLLAGDNEQFF; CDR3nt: TGTGCCAGCAGCCCTAGGTTGCTAGCGGGAGACAATGAGCAGTTCTTC
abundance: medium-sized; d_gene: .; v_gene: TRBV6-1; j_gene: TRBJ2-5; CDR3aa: CASVRGSEETQYF; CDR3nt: TGTGCCAGTGTGAGGGGTTCGGAAGAGACCCAGTACTTC
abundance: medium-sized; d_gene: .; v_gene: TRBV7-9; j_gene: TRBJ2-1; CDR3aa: CASSLGTASYNEQFF; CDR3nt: TGTGCCAGCAGCTTAGGGACAGCCTCCTACAATGAGCAGTTCTTC
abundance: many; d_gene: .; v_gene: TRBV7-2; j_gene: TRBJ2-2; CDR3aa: CASSFLTSPAGELFF; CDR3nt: TGTGCCAGCAGCTTCTTAACTTCCCCAGCCGGGGAGCTGTTTTTT
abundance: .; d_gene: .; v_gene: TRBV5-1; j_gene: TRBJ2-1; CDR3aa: CASSPPGARSYNEQFF; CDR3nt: TGCGCCAGCAGCCCGCCCGGGGCCAGAAGCTACAATGAGCAGTTCTTC
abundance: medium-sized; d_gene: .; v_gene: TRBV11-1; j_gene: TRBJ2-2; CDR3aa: CASSLGGSKNTGELFF; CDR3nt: TGTGCCAGCAGCTTAGGTGGTAGCAAGAACACCGGGGAGCTGTTTTTT
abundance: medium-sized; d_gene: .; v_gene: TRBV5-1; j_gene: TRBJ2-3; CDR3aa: CASSFNGGDTQYF; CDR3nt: TGCGCCAGCAGCTTTAATGGGGGGGATACGCAGTATTTT
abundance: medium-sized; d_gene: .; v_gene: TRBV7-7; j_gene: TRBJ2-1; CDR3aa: CASSLAGLAGVNEQFF; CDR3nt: TGTGCCAGCAGCTTAGCAGGCCTAGCAGGCGTGAATGAGCAGTTCTTC
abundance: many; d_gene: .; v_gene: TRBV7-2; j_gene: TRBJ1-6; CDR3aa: CASSLAGEGSPLHF; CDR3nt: TGTGCCAGCAGCTTAGCCGGGGAGGGTTCACCCCTCCACTTT
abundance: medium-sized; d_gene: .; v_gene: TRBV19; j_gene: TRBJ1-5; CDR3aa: CASGKGTSNQPQHF; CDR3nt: TGTGCCAGTGGGAAGGGGACAAGCAATCAGCCCCAGCATTTT
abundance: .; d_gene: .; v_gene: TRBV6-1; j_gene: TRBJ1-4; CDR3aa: CASSGRWDEKLFF; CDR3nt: TGTGCCAGCAGTGGGCGTTGGGATGAAAAACTGTTTTTT
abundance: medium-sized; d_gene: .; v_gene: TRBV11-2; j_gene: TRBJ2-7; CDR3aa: CASSATGYEQYF; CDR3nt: TGTGCCAGCAGCGCTACAGGCTACGAGCAGTACTTC
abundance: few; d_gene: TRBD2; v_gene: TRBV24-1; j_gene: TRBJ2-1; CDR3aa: CATSDGAAGYNEQFF; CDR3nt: TGTGCCACCAGTGACGGGGCAGCGGGGTACAATGAGCAGTTCTTC
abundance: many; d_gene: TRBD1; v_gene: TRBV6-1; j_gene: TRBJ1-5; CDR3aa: CASSEQTGASNQPQHF; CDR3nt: TGTGCCAGCAGTGAACAGACAGGGGCGAGCAATCAGCCCCAGCATTTT
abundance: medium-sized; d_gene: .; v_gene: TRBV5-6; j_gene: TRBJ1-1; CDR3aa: CASSLVRELGRTEAFF; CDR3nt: TGTGCCAGCAGCTTGGTAAGGGAACTGGGGCGCACTGAAGCTTTCTTT
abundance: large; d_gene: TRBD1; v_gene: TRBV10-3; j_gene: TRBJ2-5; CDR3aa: CAIRQGPGEETQYF; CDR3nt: TGTGCCATCAGACAGGGGCCGGGCGAAGAGACCCAGTACTTC
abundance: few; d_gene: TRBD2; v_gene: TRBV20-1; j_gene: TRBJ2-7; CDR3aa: CSAEREISEQYF; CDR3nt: TGCAGTGCTGAGCGGGAGATAAGCGAGCAGTACTTC
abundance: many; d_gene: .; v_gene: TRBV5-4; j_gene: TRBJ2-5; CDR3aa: CASSRTETQETQYF; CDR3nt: TGTGCCAGCAGCAGGACAGAGACCCAAGAGACCCAGTACTTC
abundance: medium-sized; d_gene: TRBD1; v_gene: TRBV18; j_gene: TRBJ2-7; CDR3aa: CASSRGQASYEQYF; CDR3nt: TGTGCCAGCTCAAGGGGACAGGCCTCCTACGAGCAGTACTTC
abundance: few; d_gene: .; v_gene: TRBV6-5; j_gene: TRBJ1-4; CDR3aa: CASSLNGPYEKLFF; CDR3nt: TGTGCCAGCAGTTTGAACGGACCCTATGAAAAACTGTTTTTT
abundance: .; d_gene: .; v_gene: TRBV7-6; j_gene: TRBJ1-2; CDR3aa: CASSLGPLYGYTF; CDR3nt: TGTGCCAGCAGCTTAGGACCCTTATATGGCTACACCTTC